These 8 T cell receptor beta chains came from one sample sequenced in a study of cytomegalovirus exposure and HLA in healthy donors. Primers for the PCR totalled 60 Vbeta and 13 Jbeta. Method: immunoSEQ multiplex PCR; TCRdb's copy keeps in-frame clones and lacks some. The sample has 250,000 to 350,000 clones, 80% seen once; the top ten hold less than 0.4%. The sequenced sample consisted of PBMCs. The receptor set was obtained from a girl aged 2-10 years in good health and CMV-seronegative.

The CDR3 DNA is TGTGCCAGCAGCTTAGCGTGGGGGGGCCGAAGAGGCGGGGAGCTGTTTTTT. Translated: CASSLAWGGRRGGELFF. The chain uses TRBV13 and TRBJ2-2, with D perhaps matching TRBD2 (7 bases). V lost 1 base to trimming and J lost 7 bases, with 19 bases between them. CDR1 PRHDT and CDR2 FYEKMQ come from the germline V gene (reference sequence). The CDR3 length is 17 residues. Filled out from reference TRBV13 and TRBJ2-2, the complete variable domain reads AAGVIQSPRHLIKEKRETATLKCYPIPRHDTVYWYQQGPGQDPQFLISFYEKMQSDKGSIPDRFSAQQFSDYHSELNMSSLELGDSALYFCASSLAWGGRRGGELFFGEGSRLTVL.

The genes are TRBV11-2 and TRBJ2-1; possibly TRBD2 for D (6 bases). Per germline, CDR1 SGHAT and CDR2 FQNNGV. Trimming removed 1 base from V and 8 bases from J, with 9 bases in between. This CDR3 is 13 amino acids long. CDR3 DNA: TGTGCCAGCAGCTTAGGGACTAACCATGAGCAGTTCTTC. It yields the protein CASSLGTNHEQFF.

CDR3 in amino acids: CASSLVDRGLTGELFF. The CDR3 DNA reads TGCGCCAGCAGCTTGGTAGACAGGGGTCTCACCGGGGAGCTGTTTTTT. This chain joins TRBV5-1 and TRBJ2-2, with 8 bases identical to TRBD1. The trim removed 0 bases at V and 4 bases at J, leaving 5 bases unmatched. CDR3 size: 16 residues. CDR1 is SGHRS and CDR2 is YFSETQ in the germline V gene.

This clone appeared a single time. The V and J genes are TRBV7-3 and TRBJ2-1; tentative D call: TRBD2 (5 bases). This CDR3 comprises 15 residues. V was cut by 5 bases and J by 2 bases, with 13 bases left in between. Germline V CDR1 and CDR2: SGHTA, FQGTGA. The CDR3 DNA reads TGTGCCAGCAGCCTCACTAGTGCCCCCTACAATGAGCAGTTCTTC. Protein: CASSLTSAPYNEQFF. Full variable domain (remainder filled in from reference TRBV7-3 and TRBJ2-1): GAGVSQTPSNKVTEKGKYVELRCDPISGHTALYWYRQSLGQGPEFLIYFQGTGAADDSGLPNDRFFAVRPEGSVSTLKIQRTERGDSAVYLCASSLTSAPYNEQFFGPGTRLTVL.

The chain joins TRBV7-9 to TRBJ1-1; 8 nucleotides line up with TRBD1. This CDR3 spans 12 amino acids. Per germline, CDR1 SEHNR and CDR2 FQNEAQ (reference sequence). Trimming removed 0 bases from V and 11 bases from J; junction bases left unmatched: 2. The DNA of the CDR3 is TGTGCCAGCAGCTTAGCCCAGGGGGCTGCTTTCTTT. Protein: CASSLAQGAAFF. Together with reference TRBV7-9 and TRBJ1-1, the CDR3 gives the full variable domain: DTGVSQNPRHKITKRGQNVTFRCDPISEHNRLYWYRQTLGQGPEFLTYFQNEAQLEKSRLLSDRFSAERPKGSFSTLEIQRTEQGDSAMYLCASSLAQGAAFFGQGTRLTVV.

The gene calls are TRBV2 and TRBJ1-2, with D possibly being TRBD1 (5 bases). In germline, CDR1 is SNHLY, CDR2 FYNNEI. The CDR3 contains 12 residues. The germline V and J ends were trimmed by 8 bases and 2 bases, with 9 bases remaining between them. The DNA of the CDR3 is TGTGCCAGCCCGGGGGGGAACTATGGCTACACCTTC. Translated, it gives CASPGGNYGYTF.

V is TRBV19 and J is TRBJ1-1; maybe TRBD1 (5 bases). CDR1 and CDR2 from the germline V gene are LNHDA and SQIVND (reference sequence). The V gene lost 6 bases and the J gene lost 0 bases, with 11 bases spanning the gap. The CDR3 runs to 14 residues. Here the CDR3 reads CASRVDKMNTEAFF. CDR3 nucleotides: TGTGCCAGTAGAGTGGACAAGATGAACACTGAAGCTTTCTTT.

This chain links TRBV5-1 with TRBJ2-7, with D perhaps matching TRBD2 (6 bases). The CDR3 is 12 amino acids. Germline assignment: CDR1 SGHRS and CDR2 YFSETQ. The germline V and J ends were trimmed by 1 base and 9 bases, with 11 bases remaining between them. The CDR3 spells CASSLSQGGQYF. The CDR3 nucleotides are TGCGCCAGCAGCTTGTCCCAGGGAGGGCAGTACTTC.